This T cell receptor (beta chain) was obtained from a study of OX40 agonist ivuxolimab in advanced cancers. Study-level background: Partial response was recorded in three patients: one hepatocellular carcinoma and two cutaneous melanoma cases.

About this clone itself: Antigen: not known.

Regarding the study as a whole: CD4+ and CD8+ T cells in blood underwent clonal expansion by week 6 at 0.1 to 3.0 mg/kg.

Sequencing was performed with immunoSEQ multiplex PCR; in TCRdb, only in-frame clones are kept and a portion is missing. The sample holds more than 65,000 clones, 80% to 90% seen once. This TCR was recovered from an adult with an advanced solid tumor such as melanoma, head and neck, liver or kidney cancer. Sequenced here: CD4+ or CD8+ T cells sorted from blood, sampled in a trial of the OX40 agonist ivuxolimab.

CDR3 sequence: CASSLEGASLSGEQFF. The DNA for the CDR3 is TGCGCCAGCAGCTTGGAGGGGGCTAGTCTTTCGGGTGAGCAGTTCTTC. V usage is TRBV5-1 and J usage is TRBJ2-1, with 7 nucleotides matching TRBD1. CDR1 SGHRS and CDR2 YFSETQ come from the germline V gene. Trimming at V came to 0 bases and at J to 9 bases, leaving 12 bases not matched to a gene. The CDR3 extends over 16 amino acids.